This TCR beta chain was captured by sequencing in a study of naive and memory T cell subsets listed by TCRdb under 2017. Describing the broader study: Sorted naive and memory T cell subsets from peripheral blood were analyzed in the study using a UMI-based, open-source pipeline for TCR alpha and beta sequencing. IgG serology results and the functional CMV T cell responses were in complete agreement. RNA was DNase-treated and reverse transcribed with TCR constant-region primers, mostly using SuperScript III. Broad study findings and their caveats: The repertoire findings for the naive and memory subsets could not be validated against a ground truth, as none was available. After error correction, only a single occurrence was seen for over 95% of naive TCR sequences, so much steeper abundance distributions were produced than in memory subsets. In both CD4 and CD8 cells, the Gini index increased while Shannon and inverse Simpson diversity decreased from naive through CM, EM and EMRA. The abundance of TCRs followed a power law with an exponent that differed between naive and memory subsets yet stayed consistent across the three individuals. Clonotypes were defined as single alpha or beta chain sequences, not paired alpha/beta receptors. RNA-based TCR counts may be affected by expression changes linked to T cell activation and differentiation.

From the second PCR step onward, the TCR alpha chain libraries and the TCR beta chain libraries were amplified separately. The CMV status of each donor was determined by measuring IFNgamma production from CD4+ T cells after fresh PBMCs had been stimulated overnight with CMV viral lysate. CD4 T cells were positively selected using Miltenyi beads, after which CD8 T cells were positively selected from the CD4-negative fraction. Cells stained for CD3, CD4, CD8, CD45RA, CD27 and a live/dead dye were sorted on a BD Aria II into four subsets by CD45RA and CD27. A few healthy volunteers provided blood, and the blood of each volunteer was split into CD4 and CD8 T cells and then into four differentiation subsets. Around 130 ml of peripheral blood was collected from each donor, and PBMC were isolated from the blood using Ficoll-Paque PLUS density-gradient centrifugation. The sorted cells were lysed in RLT buffer, after which RNA was extracted using a Qiagen RNeasy kit and kept at -80 degrees C.

V has 5 bases trimmed and J has 5 bases trimmed; junction bases matching no gene number 10. Taken from cysteine to phenylalanine, the CDR3 has 16 residues. Only the CDR3 DNA is retained, 48 bases long and in frame from the first base. Taken from the germline V gene, the CDR1 and CDR2 loops are SGHVS and FNYEAQ. The library was made by UMI-ligation and nested PCR. An equimolar mix of two oligonucleotides covering both TRBC1 and TRBC2 was used as the beta constant-region primer. Four rounds of PCR were used to amplify ligated cDNA, with nested alpha and beta constant-region primers being used together with the SP2 primer. A single-stranded oligonucleotide containing the SP2 primer and a 12-nucleotide UMI was joined to the 3' end of the cDNA by T4 RNA ligase 1. The ligation reaction was kept at 16 degrees C for about 20-24 hours. PCR2 was usually performed as a SYBR Green qPCR and halted at a preset threshold so that over-amplification would not occur. Agencourt AMPure XP magnetic beads were used for all purifications after the first. Library quantification was done by Qubit, followed by a TapeStation check on which the main peak was expected at around 650 bp. Pooled libraries were sequenced on an Illumina MiSeq with v2 2x251 paired-end kits, typically giving about 0.95-2.2 million reads per sample. Each sample's library went into the pool at roughly 4.4 nM, and about 5-7.5% PhiX was added to help with cluster recognition. The source study handled its data this way. FASTQ reads processed by Demultiplexor were assigned V and J genes by Decombinator through tag matching that tolerated a single base-pair mismatch. By using UMIs, Collapsinator corrected both sequencing errors and the frequency errors caused by PCR heterogeneity. CDR3Translator translated TCRs and extracted CDR3s from the conserved cysteine to the FGXG phenylalanine, flagging non-productive sequences. Gini, Shannon entropy and inverse Simpson indices were calculated on repertoires subsampled to equal numbers of UMI-defined TCRs. Within the linear range, a power law was fitted by maximum likelihood to the distributions of clonotype abundance. Similar UMI counts, unique TCR numbers and clonal distributions were obtained with the pipeline and with MIGEC on one naive CD8 sample. Repertoires were searched for around 8,000 CMV-associated CDR3 sequences compiled from VDJdb and a published dataset. TCRdb trimmed public reads at Q25 via fastp, called clones via MiXCR and kept in-frame beta chains. Each CDR3 protein appears once, grouped with its most common genes and DNA. The V and J calls and clone size come from TCRdb's table, not from the authors' own analysis. A total of around 110,000 distinct CDR3 sequences appear in this sample, around 35% of them only once. Roughly 0.86% of the sample goes to the ten largest clones.

This clonotype has more than one count but fewer than ten. Its antigen remains unidentified. Base quality data are lacking; no much larger clone is found one base away. Sequencing used central memory CD4+ T cells from blood. The sample's cell subset or site, from its label and the paper: central memory, CD45RA- CD27+. This chain is built from TRBV7-6 and TRBJ2-7; 12 central nucleotides agree with TRBD2. The sequence derives from a human donor in good health. CDR3 reads: CASSPATSGSTHEQYF. The nucleotide sequence is given as TGTGCCAGCAGCCCCGCGACTAGCGGGAGTACCCACGAGCAGTACTTC.